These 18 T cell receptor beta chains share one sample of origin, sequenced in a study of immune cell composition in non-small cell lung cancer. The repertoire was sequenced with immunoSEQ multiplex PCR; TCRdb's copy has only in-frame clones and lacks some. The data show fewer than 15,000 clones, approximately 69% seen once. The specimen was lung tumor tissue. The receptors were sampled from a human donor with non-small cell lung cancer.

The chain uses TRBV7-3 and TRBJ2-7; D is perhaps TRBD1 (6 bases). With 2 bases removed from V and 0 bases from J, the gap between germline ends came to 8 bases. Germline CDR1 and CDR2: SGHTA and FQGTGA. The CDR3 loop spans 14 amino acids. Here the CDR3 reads CASSLDRSSYEQYF. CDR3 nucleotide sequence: TGTGCCAGCAGCTTAGACAGGAGCTCCTACGAGCAGTACTTC. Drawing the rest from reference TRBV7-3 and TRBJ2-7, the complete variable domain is GAGVSQTPSNKVTEKGKYVELRCDPISGHTALYWYRQSLGQGPEFLIYFQGTGAADDSGLPNDRFFAVRPEGSVSTLKIQRTERGDSAVYLCASSLDRSSYEQYFGPGTRLTVT.

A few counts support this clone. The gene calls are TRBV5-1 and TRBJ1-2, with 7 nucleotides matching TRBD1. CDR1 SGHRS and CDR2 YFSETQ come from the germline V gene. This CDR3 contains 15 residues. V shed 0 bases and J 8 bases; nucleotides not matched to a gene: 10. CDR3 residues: CASSLGGTAQGGYTF. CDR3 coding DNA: TGCGCCAGCAGCTTGGGAGGGACAGCTCAGGGGGGCTACACCTTC.

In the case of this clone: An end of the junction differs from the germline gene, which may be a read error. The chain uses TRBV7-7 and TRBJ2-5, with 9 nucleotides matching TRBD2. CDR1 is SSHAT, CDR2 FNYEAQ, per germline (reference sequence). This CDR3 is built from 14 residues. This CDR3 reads CASSTTSGQETQYF. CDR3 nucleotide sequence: TGTGCTAGCAGCACGACTAGCGGCCAAGAGACCCAGTACTTC.

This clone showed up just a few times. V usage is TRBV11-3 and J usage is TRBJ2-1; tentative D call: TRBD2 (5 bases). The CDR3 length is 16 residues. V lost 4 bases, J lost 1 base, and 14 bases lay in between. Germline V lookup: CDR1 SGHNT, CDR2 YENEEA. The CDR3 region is CASSSSRQRSYNEQFF. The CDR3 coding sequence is TGTGCCAGCAGCTCCTCCCGCCAGCGGTCCTACAATGAGCAGTTCTTC.

The CDR3 DNA is TGTGCCAGCAGCAGGGGACTAGCCTACGAGCAGTACTTC. Translating gives CASSRGLAYEQYF. This chain links TRBV7-9 with TRBJ2-7; 8 positions agree with TRBD2. Germline CDR1 SEHNR, CDR2 FQNEAQ (reference sequence). With 5 bases clipped from V and 2 bases from J, the junction kept 2 bases outside the gene matches. CDR3 size: 13 residues.

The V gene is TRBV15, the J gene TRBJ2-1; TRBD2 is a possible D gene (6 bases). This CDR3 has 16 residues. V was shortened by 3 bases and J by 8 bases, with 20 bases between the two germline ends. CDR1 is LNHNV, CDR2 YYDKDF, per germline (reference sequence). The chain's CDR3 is CATSRGENSGRDEQFF. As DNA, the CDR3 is TGTGCCACCAGCAGGGGGGAGAACAGCGGGCGTGATGAGCAGTTCTTC.

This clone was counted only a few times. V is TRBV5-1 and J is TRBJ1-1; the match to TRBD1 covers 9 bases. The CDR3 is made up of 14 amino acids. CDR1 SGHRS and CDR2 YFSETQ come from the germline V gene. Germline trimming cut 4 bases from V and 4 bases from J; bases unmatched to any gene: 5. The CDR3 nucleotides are TGCGCCAGCAGCAAACCGGGACAGGGCACTGAAGCTTTCTTT. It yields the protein CASSKPGQGTEAFF.

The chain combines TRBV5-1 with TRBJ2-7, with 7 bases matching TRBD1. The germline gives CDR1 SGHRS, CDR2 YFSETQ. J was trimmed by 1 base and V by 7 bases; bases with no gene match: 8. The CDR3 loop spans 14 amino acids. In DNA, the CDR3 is TGCGCCAGCCTCCGGGACAGCGGATCCTACGAGCAGTACTTC. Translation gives CASLRDSGSYEQYF.

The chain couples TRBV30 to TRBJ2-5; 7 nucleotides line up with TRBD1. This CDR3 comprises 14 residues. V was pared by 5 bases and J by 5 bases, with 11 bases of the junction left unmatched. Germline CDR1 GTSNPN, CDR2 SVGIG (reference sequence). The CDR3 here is CAWGLGGAGETQYF. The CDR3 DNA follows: TGTGCCTGGGGTTTAGGGGGCGCGGGCGAGACCCAGTACTTC.

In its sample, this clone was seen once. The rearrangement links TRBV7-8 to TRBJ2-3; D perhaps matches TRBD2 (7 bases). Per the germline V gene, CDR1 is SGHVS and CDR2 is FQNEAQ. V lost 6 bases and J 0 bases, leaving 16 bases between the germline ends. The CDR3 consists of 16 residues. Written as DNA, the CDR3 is TGTGCCAGCAGGGTTAGGGGGGGTACCAGCACAGATACGCAGTATTTT. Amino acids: CASRVRGGTSTDTQYF.

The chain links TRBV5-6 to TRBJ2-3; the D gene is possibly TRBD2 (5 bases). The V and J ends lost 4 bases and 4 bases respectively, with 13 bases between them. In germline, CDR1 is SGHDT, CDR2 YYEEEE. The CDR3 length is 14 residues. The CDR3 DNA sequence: TGTGCCAGCAGCCGGTCACCCGGGGCAGATACGCAGTATTTT. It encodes CASSRSPGADTQYF.

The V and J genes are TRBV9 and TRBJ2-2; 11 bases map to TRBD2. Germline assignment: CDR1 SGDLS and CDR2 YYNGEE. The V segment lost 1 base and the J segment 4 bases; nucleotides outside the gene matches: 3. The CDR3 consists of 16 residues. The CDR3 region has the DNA TGTGCCAGCAGCGTATTTAGCGGGGGGGCCACCGGGGAGCTGTTTTTT. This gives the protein CASSVFSGGATGELFF.

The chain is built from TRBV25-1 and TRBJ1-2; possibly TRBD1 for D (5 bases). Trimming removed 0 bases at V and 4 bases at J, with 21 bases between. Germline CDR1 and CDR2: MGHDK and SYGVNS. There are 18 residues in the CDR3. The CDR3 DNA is TGTGCCAGCAGTGAATATATAAGACAGCGCAAAGGGGTCTATGGCTACACCTTC. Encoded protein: CASSEYIRQRKGVYGYTF.

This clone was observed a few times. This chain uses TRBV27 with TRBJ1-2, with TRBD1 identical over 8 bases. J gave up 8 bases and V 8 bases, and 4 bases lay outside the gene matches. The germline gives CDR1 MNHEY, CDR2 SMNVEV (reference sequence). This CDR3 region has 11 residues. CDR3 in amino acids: CASGQGGGYTF. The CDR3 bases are TGTGCCAGCGGACAGGGCGGGGGCTACACCTTC.

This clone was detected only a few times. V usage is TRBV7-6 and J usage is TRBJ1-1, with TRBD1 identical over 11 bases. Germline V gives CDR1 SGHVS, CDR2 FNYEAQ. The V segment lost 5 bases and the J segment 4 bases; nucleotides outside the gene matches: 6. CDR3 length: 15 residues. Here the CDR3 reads CASSDGQGAVTEAFF. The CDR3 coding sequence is TGTGCCAGCAGCGACGGACAGGGGGCCGTCACTGAAGCTTTCTTT.

In nucleotides, the CDR3 is TGTGCCAGCAGCTCCTCGGGACAGGGCATTTTGGACTATGGCTACACCTTC. Translation gives CASSSSGQGILDYGYTF. V is TRBV5-6 and J is TRBJ1-2, with 9 positions matching TRBD1. V was clipped by 3 bases and J by 3 bases; unmatched bases: 12. There are 17 residues in the CDR3. The germline CDR1 and CDR2 sequences are SGHDT and YYEEEE.

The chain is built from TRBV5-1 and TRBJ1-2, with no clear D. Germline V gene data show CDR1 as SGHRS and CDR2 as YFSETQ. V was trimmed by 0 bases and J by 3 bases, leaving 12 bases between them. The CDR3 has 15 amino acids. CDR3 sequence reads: CASSLVVGEDYGYTF. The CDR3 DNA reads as TGCGCCAGCAGCTTGGTCGTGGGAGAAGACTATGGCTACACCTTC.

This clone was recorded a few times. CDR3 in amino acids: CASSSLPGQSYEQYF. The CDR3 nucleotides read TGTGCCAGCAGCTCGTTACCGGGACAGTCCTACGAGCAGTACTTC. The rearrangement joins TRBV7-3 to TRBJ2-7; 7 nucleotides align to TRBD1. V was pared by 4 bases and J by 1 base, with 7 bases of the junction left unmatched. Germline-derived CDR1 and CDR2 are SGHTA and FQGTGA. This CDR3 contains 15 residues.